The 30 T cell receptor beta chains below were found in one sample sequenced in a study of cytomegalovirus exposure and HLA in healthy donors. A multiplex PCR was run with 60 Vbeta primers and 13 Jbeta primers. Some clones are missing from TCRdb's copy, which holds only in-frame ones; the method was immunoSEQ multiplex PCR. This sample has 130,000 or so clones; more than 60% occur once, and the top ten carry less than 2.5%. The specimen was PBMCs. The receptors shown here come from a woman aged 40 to 50 in good health and CMV-seropositive.

The chain links TRBV7-2 to TRBJ1-2, with D maybe TRBD1 (6 bases). Germline V gene data show CDR1 as SGHTA and CDR2 as FQGNSA. The CDR3 consists of 16 residues. Deletions cut 0 bases from V and 3 bases from J, with 14 bases between. CDR3 sequence (DNA): TGTGCCAGCAGCTTAGCAGGGGGACGAACGGACTATGGCTACACCTTC. This sequence encodes CASSLAGGRTDYGYTF.

V is TRBV7-9 and J is TRBJ1-4; D gene ambiguous. V was pared by 5 bases and J by 7 bases, with 17 bases between. The V gene's germline CDR1 is SEHNR and CDR2 FQNEAQ (reference sequence). The CDR3 runs 15 residues. CDR3 bases: TGTGCCAGCAGCCTTGACCCAACGGAGACTGAAAAACTGTTTTTT. Amino acid sequence: CASSLDPTETEKLFF.

This clone was seen only a few times. V gene TRBV4-3 combines with J gene TRBJ2-7; 10 bases match TRBD1. With 1 base clipped from V and 2 bases from J, the junction kept 5 bases outside the gene matches. The germline V gene encodes CDR1 LGHNA and CDR2 YSLEER. CDR3 size: 16 residues. Here the CDR3 reads CASSQAGTGATYEQYF. CDR3 DNA: TGCGCCAGCAGCCAAGCCGGGACAGGGGCAACCTACGAGCAGTACTTC.

This clone was seen only a few times. The CDR3 bases are TGCGCCAGCAGCCAAGATGCGGTTAATGGCTACACCTTC. This translates into CASSQDAVNGYTF. The rearrangement joins TRBV4-1 to TRBJ1-2; D not certain. V dropped 0 bases and J dropped 6 bases, with 8 bases sitting between them. Germline V gives CDR1 MGHRA, CDR2 YSYEKL. CDR3 length equals 13 residues.

This sequence joins TRBV9 and TRBJ2-1; 9 bases match TRBD1. CDR1 is SGDLS, CDR2 YYNGEE, per germline. The junction had 11 bases not matched to a gene; V was cut back by 2 bases and J by 8 bases. The CDR3 runs to 16 residues. The CDR3 bases are TGTGCCAGCAGCGTTCATCCGGGACAGGGTTTCGATGAGCAGTTCTTC. It encodes CASSVHPGQGFDEQFF.

The gene calls are TRBV2 and TRBJ2-5; TRBD2 matches at 8 bases. Losses at the gene ends were 3 bases for V and 11 bases for J; bases not matched to a gene: 11. Germline V gene sequence: CDR1 SNHLY, CDR2 FYNNEI. CDR3 length: 14 amino acids. CDR3 bases: TGTGCCAGCAGTGACACCCGAAGGCGGGGGGAACAGTACTTC. This encodes CASSDTRRRGEQYF.

This chain joins TRBV7-3 and TRBJ1-1, with a tentative D call TRBD1 (6 bases). CDR3 length: 17 residues. Germline CDR1 and CDR2: SGHTA and FQGTGA. Trimming removed 5 bases from V and 4 bases from J, with 23 bases in between. The CDR3 protein is CASSQGNRDTDGTEAFF. The CDR3 DNA sequence: TGTGCCAGCAGCCAAGGAAACCGGGACACAGATGGCACTGAAGCTTTCTTT.

Concerning this clone itself: Other nucleotide sequences in the sample specify the same CDR3. The chain uses TRBV10-3 and TRBJ1-5, with TRBD1 identical over 9 bases. Trimming at V came to 9 bases and at J to 5 bases, leaving 5 bases not matched to a gene. The CDR3 has 13 residues. Germline CDR1 reads ENHRY; CDR2 reads SYGVKD. DNA of the CDR3: TGTGCCATACGAGACAGGGGGGATCAGCCCCAGCATTTT. Amino acids: CAIRDRGDQPQHF.

The chain employs TRBV28 and TRBJ1-3; D is ambiguous. The germline gives CDR1 MDHEN, CDR2 SYDVKM. The V gene lost 1 base and the J gene lost 0 bases, with 13 bases spanning the gap. This CDR3 region has 17 residues. CDR3 amino acids: CASSLSAGLGSGNTIYF. The CDR3 DNA follows: TGTGCCAGCAGTTTATCCGCGGGGTTAGGCTCTGGAAACACCATATATTTT.

The rearrangement joins TRBV5-4 to TRBJ2-1; 9 nucleotides line up with TRBD2. This CDR3 has 15 residues. Germline lookup yields CDR1 SGHNT and CDR2 YYREEE (reference sequence). J gave up 4 bases and V 2 bases, and 4 bases lay outside the gene matches. The CDR3 DNA sequence: TGTGCCAGCAGCTTTGATAGCGGGGGATACAATGAGCAGTTCTTC. Translation gives CASSFDSGGYNEQFF.

V and J are TRBV5-6 and TRBJ1-1, with 7 bases that match TRBD1. Trimming took 0 bases from V and 0 from J; bases not matched to a gene: 5. The germline V gene has CDR1 SGHDT and CDR2 YYEEEE. The CDR3 covers 16 residues. CDR3 protein: CASSLGTGLMNTEAFF. The CDR3 DNA follows: TGTGCCAGCAGCTTGGGGACAGGACTAATGAACACTGAAGCTTTCTTT.

The chain uses TRBV7-2 and TRBJ2-3, with TRBD2 matching over 9 bases. Germline-derived CDR1 and CDR2 are SGHTA and FQGNSA. V gave up 1 base and J gave up 5 bases; unmatched junction bases: 7. CDR3 length: 16 residues. The CDR3 spells CASSLDGGGAGDTQYF. CDR3 sequence (DNA): TGTGCCAGCAGCTTAGATGGCGGGGGGGCGGGAGATACGCAGTATTTT.

In this sample, this clone turned up a few times. Its ends do not fully match the called genes, so a read error is possible. V is TRBV27 and J is TRBJ1-2; 7 nucleotides align to TRBD1. This CDR3 contains 13 residues. The germline V gene has CDR1 MNHEY and CDR2 SMNVEV (reference sequence). The chain's CDR3 is CASSNKGGGGDPF. CDR3 DNA: TGTGCCAGCAGCAATAAAGGAGGGGGCGGAGACCCCTTC.

The gene calls are TRBV28 and TRBJ2-7; TRBD2 aligns across 12 bases. The germline gives CDR1 MDHEN, CDR2 SYDVKM. Trimming at V came to 5 bases and at J to 3 bases, leaving 11 bases not matched to a gene. The length of the CDR3 is 17 residues. The DNA for the CDR3 is TGTGCCAGCAGTGCCCACGGACTAGCGGGAAGGATCTACGAGCAGTACTTC. Protein: CASSAHGLAGRIYEQYF.

The CDR3 DNA reads as TGTGCCAGCTCACCACCGGTCGGGTACTCCTACGAGCAGTACTTC. Amino acids: CASSPPVGYSYEQYF. The chain is built from TRBV18 and TRBJ2-7, with no clear D. Germline V gene lookup returns CDR1 KGHSH and CDR2 LQKENI. The CDR3 covers 15 residues. Trimming removed 0 bases at V and 0 bases at J, with 9 bases between.

J is TRBJ2-3 and V is TRBV6-1; 7 bases are shared with TRBD1. The V gene's germline CDR1 is MNHNS and CDR2 SASEGT. The CDR3 has 14 amino acids. With 1 base clipped from V and 6 bases from J, the junction kept 4 bases outside the gene matches. CDR3 residues: CASSEGTGRDTQYF. CDR3 DNA sequence: TGTGCCAGCAGTGAAGGGACAGGCAGGGATACGCAGTATTTT.

This chain links TRBV19 with TRBJ2-5; 7 nucleotides line up with TRBD1. Per the germline V gene, CDR1 is LNHDA and CDR2 is SQIVND (reference sequence). Trimming took 4 bases from V and 4 from J; bases not matched to a gene: 3. CDR3 length equals 13 residues. The CDR3 DNA is TGTGCCAGTAGTAACAGGGGCCGAGAGACCCAGTACTTC. Its translation: CASSNRGRETQYF.

This clone was counted between two and nine times. This chain connects TRBV5-4 to TRBJ2-6; the D gene is possibly TRBD1 (6 bases). Trimming removed 5 bases at V and 0 bases at J, with 12 bases between. The CDR3 length is 16 residues. The germline V gene has CDR1 SGHNT and CDR2 YYREEE (reference sequence). The CDR3 loop reads CASSSGQLSGANVLTF. Written as DNA, the CDR3 is TGTGCCAGCAGTTCGGGACAACTCTCTGGGGCCAACGTCCTGACTTTC.

J is TRBJ1-5 and V is TRBV6-6, with 7 bases that match TRBD1. CDR1 and CDR2 from the germline V gene are MNHNY and SVGAGI (reference sequence). V shed 6 bases, J shed 3 bases, and the junction held 5 bases outside the gene matches. The CDR3 sequence is 14 residues long. CDR3 nucleotides: TGTGCCAGCAGACGGACAGGAGACAATCAGCCCCAGCATTTT. Residues: CASRRTGDNQPQHF.

The table lists this clone with a few counts. The CDR3 spells CASSVTSGGGATQYF. For the CDR3, the DNA is TGTGCCAGCAGCGTAACAAGCGGGGGGGGAGCGACCCAGTACTTC. This sequence joins TRBV9 and TRBJ2-5; 10 nucleotides match TRBD2. Germline trimming cut 1 base from V and 7 bases from J; bases unmatched to any gene: 7. CDR3 length equals 15 residues. Germline CDR1 and CDR2: SGDLS and YYNGEE.

The chain recombines TRBV5-1 with TRBJ2-1; 8 bases align to TRBD2. Trimming removed 2 bases from V and 4 bases from J; junction bases left unmatched: 5. Germline assignment: CDR1 SGHRS and CDR2 YFSETQ. CDR3 size: 15 residues. The CDR3 DNA sequence: TGCGCCAGCAGCTTAGCGGGAGTTAAATACAATGAGCAGTTCTTC. This codes for CASSLAGVKYNEQFF.

This chain uses TRBV14 with TRBJ2-7; 15 bases are a match to TRBD2. Germline V gene lookup returns CDR1 SGHDN and CDR2 FVKESK. V trimming: 0 bases; J trimming: 6 bases; junction bases outside the gene matches: 6. CDR3 size: 17 residues. The CDR3 loop reads CASSQDLGTSGRSEQYF. The CDR3 DNA follows: TGTGCCAGCAGCCAAGATCTCGGGACTAGCGGGAGGAGCGAGCAGTACTTC.

V and J are TRBV4-3 and TRBJ2-7; D perhaps matches TRBD2 (6 bases). CDR3 length: 14 amino acids. Per germline, CDR1 LGHNA and CDR2 YSLEER. Trimming shortened V by 0 bases and J by 6 bases, and 12 bases separated the two germline ends. CDR3 protein: CASSQDFGGSEQYF. Written as DNA, the CDR3 is TGCGCCAGCAGCCAAGATTTCGGAGGGTCCGAGCAGTACTTC.

This chain uses TRBV7-3 with TRBJ2-1, with 9 nucleotides matching TRBD1. In germline, CDR1 is SGHTA, CDR2 FQGTGA. Trimming at V came to 5 bases and at J to 1 base, leaving 3 bases not matched to a gene. The CDR3 runs to 15 residues. CDR3 loop: CASSRGTGSYNEQFF. For the CDR3, the DNA is TGTGCCAGCAGCCGTGGGACAGGGTCCTACAATGAGCAGTTCTTC. Filled out from reference TRBV7-3 and TRBJ2-1, the complete variable domain reads GAGVSQTPSNKVTEKGKYVELRCDPISGHTALYWYRQSLGQGPEFLIYFQGTGAADDSGLPNDRFFAVRPEGSVSTLKIQRTERGDSAVYLCASSRGTGSYNEQFFGPGTRLTVL.

The rearrangement joins TRBV28 to TRBJ1-2; weak D call: TRBD1 (6 bases). The CDR3 length is 15 residues. V was shortened by 5 bases and J by 6 bases, with 19 bases between the two germline ends. The germline gives CDR1 MDHEN, CDR2 SYDVKM. The CDR3 is CASSRRGTGTHGYTF. For the CDR3, the DNA is TGTGCCAGCAGTCGCCGTGGTACGGGGACACATGGCTACACCTTC.

V and J are TRBV4-2 and TRBJ2-3; the D is unclear. The CDR3 extends over 14 amino acids. Trimming took off 4 bases at V and 2 bases at J, with 10 bases between the two ends. CDR1 and CDR2 (germline): LGHNA, YNFKEQ. The CDR3 region has the DNA TGTGCCAGCAGCCTCGAGTCCCTCACAGATACGCAGTATTTT. This gives the protein CASSLESLTDTQYF.

The V call is TRBV4-2, the J call TRBJ1-2; D is uncertain. CDR1 LGHNA and CDR2 YNFKEQ come from the germline V gene. V gave up 0 bases and J gave up 6 bases, with 20 bases separating them. The CDR3 covers 17 residues. The CDR3 sequence is CASSQDYARDLLNGYTF. The CDR3 coding sequence is TGTGCCAGCAGCCAAGATTACGCCCGGGATCTCTTAAATGGCTACACCTTC.

This sequence joins TRBV18 and TRBJ2-7; 10 nucleotides line up with TRBD2. Unmatched junction bases numbered 11, after V lost 6 bases and J lost 6 bases. There are 15 residues in the CDR3. In germline, CDR1 is KGHSH, CDR2 LQKENI. DNA for the CDR3: TGTGCCAGCTCGCGCAGTAGCGGGAGGAACTTCGAGCAGTACTTC. Translating gives CASSRSSGRNFEQYF.

The chain carries TRBV6-1 and TRBJ1-5; no firm D call. V gave up 1 base and J gave up 0 bases, with 10 bases separating them. Germline CDR1 MNHNS, CDR2 SASEGT. There are 16 residues in the CDR3. CDR3 loop: CASSEVSTNSNQPQHF. CDR3 sequence (DNA): TGTGCCAGCAGTGAAGTTTCCACAAATAGCAATCAGCCCCAGCATTTT.

A single count supports this clone. The chain is built from TRBV18 and TRBJ1-1, with D unclear. Trimming took off 0 bases at V and 1 base at J, with 9 bases between the two ends. Germline V gene lookup returns CDR1 KGHSH and CDR2 LQKENI. The CDR3 totals 15 residues. As DNA, the CDR3 is TGTGCCAGCTCACCACCGCAGGCTTCGAACACTGAAGCTTTCTTT. Residues: CASSPPQASNTEAFF.